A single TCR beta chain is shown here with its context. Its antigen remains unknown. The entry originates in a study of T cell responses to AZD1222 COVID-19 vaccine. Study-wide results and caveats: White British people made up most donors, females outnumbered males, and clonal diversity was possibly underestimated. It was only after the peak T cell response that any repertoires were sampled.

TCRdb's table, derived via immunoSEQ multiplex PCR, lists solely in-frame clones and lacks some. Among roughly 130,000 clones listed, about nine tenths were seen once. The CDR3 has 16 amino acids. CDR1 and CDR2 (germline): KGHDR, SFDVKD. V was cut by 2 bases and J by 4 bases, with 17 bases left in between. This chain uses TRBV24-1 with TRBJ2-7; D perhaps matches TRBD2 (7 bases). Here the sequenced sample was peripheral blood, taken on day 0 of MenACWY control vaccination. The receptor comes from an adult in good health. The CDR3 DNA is TGTGCCACCAGTGATTCAGACTCAGAGGGGGGGTACGAGCAGTACTTC. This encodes CATSDSDSEGGYEQYF.